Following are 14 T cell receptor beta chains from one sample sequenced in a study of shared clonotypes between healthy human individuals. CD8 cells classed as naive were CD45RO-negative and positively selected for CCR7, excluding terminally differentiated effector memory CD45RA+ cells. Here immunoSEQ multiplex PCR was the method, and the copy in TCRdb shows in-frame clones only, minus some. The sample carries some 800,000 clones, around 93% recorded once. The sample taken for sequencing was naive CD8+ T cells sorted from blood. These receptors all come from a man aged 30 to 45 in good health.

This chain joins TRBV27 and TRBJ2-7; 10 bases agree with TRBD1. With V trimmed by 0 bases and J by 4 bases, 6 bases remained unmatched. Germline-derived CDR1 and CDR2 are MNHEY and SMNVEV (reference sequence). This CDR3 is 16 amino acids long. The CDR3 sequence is CASSLSTGTGVYEQYF. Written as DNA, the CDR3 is TGTGCCAGCAGTTTATCGACCGGGACAGGGGTGTACGAGCAGTACTTC.

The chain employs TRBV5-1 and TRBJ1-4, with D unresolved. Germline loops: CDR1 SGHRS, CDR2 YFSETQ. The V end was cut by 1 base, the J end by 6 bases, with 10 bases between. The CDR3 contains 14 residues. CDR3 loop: CASSLRVNDEKLFF. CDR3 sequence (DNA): TGCGCCAGCAGCTTGAGGGTTAATGATGAAAAACTGTTTTTT.

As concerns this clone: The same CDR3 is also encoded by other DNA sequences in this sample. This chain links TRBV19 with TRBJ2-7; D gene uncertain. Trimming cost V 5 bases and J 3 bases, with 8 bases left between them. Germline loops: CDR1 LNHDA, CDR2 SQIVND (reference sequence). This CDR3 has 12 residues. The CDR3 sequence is CASSPGFYEQYF. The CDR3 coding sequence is TGTGCCAGTAGTCCTGGTTTCTACGAGCAGTACTTC.

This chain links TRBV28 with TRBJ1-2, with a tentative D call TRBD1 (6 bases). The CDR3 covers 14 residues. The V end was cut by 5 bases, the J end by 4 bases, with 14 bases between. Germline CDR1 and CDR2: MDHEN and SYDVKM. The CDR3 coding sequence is TGTGCCAGCAGTCCCCGCCACAGGGTCTATGGCTACACCTTC. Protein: CASSPRHRVYGYTF.

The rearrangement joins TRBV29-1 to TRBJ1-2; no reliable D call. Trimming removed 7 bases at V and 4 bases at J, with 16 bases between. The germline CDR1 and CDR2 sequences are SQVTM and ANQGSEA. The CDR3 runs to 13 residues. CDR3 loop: CSAQHPTVYGYTF. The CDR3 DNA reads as TGCAGCGCTCAGCATCCGACGGTCTATGGCTACACCTTC. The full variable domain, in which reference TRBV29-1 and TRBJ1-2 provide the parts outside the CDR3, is SAVISQKPSRDICQRGTSLTIQCQVDSQVTMMFWYRQQPGQSLTLIATANQGSEATYESGFVIDKFPISRPNLTFSTLTVSNMSPEDSSIYLCSAQHPTVYGYTFGSGTRLTVV.

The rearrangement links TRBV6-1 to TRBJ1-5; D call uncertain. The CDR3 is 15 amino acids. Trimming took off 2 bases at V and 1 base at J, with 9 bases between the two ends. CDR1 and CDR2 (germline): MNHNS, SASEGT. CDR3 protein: CASSELGFSNQPQHF. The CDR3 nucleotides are TGTGCCAGCAGTGAATTGGGGTTCAGCAATCAGCCCCAGCATTTT.

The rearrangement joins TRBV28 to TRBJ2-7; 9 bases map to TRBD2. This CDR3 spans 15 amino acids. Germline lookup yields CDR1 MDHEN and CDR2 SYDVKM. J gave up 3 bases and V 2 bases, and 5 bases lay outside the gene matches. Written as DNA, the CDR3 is TGTGCCAGCAGTTTAAGCACTAGCGGGCTCTACGAGCAGTACTTC. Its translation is CASSLSTSGLYEQYF.

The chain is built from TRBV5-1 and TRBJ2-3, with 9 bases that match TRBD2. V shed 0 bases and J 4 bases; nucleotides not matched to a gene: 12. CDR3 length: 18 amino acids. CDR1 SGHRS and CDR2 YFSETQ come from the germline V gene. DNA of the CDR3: TGCGCCAGCAGCTTGGAGGCGGGAGGGCCCATCACAGCAGATACGCAGTATTTT. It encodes CASSLEAGGPITADTQYF.

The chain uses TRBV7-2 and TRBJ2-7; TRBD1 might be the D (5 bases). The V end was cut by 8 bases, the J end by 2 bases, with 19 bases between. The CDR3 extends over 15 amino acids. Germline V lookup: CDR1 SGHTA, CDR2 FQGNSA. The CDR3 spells CASSSRQGPPYEQYF. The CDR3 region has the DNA TGTGCCAGCTCCTCCCGGCAGGGTCCCCCCTACGAGCAGTACTTC.

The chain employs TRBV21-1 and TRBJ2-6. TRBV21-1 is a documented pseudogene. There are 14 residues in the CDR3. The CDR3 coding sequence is TGTGCCAGCAGCAAAGAAGCTGGGGCCAACGTCCTGACTTTC. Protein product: CASSKEAGANVLTF.

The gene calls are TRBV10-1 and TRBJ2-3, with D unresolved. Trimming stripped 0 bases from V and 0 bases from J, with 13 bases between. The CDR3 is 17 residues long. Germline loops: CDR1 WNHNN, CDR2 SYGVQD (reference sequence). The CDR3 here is CASSESLLGTSTDTQYF. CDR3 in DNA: TGCGCCAGCAGTGAGTCTTTGTTGGGAACTAGCACAGATACGCAGTATTTT.

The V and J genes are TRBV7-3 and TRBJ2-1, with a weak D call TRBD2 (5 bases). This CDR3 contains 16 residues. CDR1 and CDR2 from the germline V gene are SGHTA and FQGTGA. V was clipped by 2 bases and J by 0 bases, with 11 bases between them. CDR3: CASSLFGLSSYNEQFF. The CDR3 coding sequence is TGTGCCAGCAGCTTATTCGGACTGAGCTCCTACAATGAGCAGTTCTTC. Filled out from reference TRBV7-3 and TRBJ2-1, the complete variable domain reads GAGVSQTPSNKVTEKGKYVELRCDPISGHTALYWYRQSLGQGPEFLIYFQGTGAADDSGLPNDRFFAVRPEGSVSTLKIQRTERGDSAVYLCASSLFGLSSYNEQFFGPGTRLTVL.

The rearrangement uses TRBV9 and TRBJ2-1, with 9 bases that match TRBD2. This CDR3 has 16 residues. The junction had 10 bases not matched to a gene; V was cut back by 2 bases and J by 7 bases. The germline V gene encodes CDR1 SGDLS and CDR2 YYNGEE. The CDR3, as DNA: TGTGCCAGCAGCGTGAGGGACGGCGGGAGGGAAAATGAGCAGTTCTTC. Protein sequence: CASSVRDGGRENEQFF.

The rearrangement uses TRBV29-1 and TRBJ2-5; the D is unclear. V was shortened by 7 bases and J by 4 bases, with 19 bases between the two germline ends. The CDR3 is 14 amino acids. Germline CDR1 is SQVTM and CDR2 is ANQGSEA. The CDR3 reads CSATVAVIVETQYF. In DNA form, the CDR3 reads TGCAGCGCCACGGTGGCGGTGATAGTAGAGACCCAGTACTTC. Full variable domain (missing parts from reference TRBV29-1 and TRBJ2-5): SAVISQKPSRDICQRGTSLTIQCQVDSQVTMMFWYRQQPGQSLTLIATANQGSEATYESGFVIDKFPISRPNLTFSTLTVSNMSPEDSSIYLCSATVAVIVETQYFGPGTRLLVL.